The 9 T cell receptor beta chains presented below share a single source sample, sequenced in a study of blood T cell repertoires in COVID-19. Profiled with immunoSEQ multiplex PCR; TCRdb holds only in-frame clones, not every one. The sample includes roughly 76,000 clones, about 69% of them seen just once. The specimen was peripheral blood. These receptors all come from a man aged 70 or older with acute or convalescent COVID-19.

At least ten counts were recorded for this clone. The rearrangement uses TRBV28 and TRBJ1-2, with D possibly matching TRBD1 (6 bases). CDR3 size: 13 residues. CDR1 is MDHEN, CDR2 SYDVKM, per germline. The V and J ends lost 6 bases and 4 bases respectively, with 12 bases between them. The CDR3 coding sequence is TGTGCCAGCAGCAGGGGCGGAGTCTATGGCTACACCTTC. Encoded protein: CASSRGGVYGYTF.

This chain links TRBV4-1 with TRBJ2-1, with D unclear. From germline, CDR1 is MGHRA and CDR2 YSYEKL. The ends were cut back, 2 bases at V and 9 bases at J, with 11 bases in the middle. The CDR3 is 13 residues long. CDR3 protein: CASSQQSTLEQFF. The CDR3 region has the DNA TGCGCCAGCAGCCAACAAAGCACCCTTGAGCAGTTCTTC.

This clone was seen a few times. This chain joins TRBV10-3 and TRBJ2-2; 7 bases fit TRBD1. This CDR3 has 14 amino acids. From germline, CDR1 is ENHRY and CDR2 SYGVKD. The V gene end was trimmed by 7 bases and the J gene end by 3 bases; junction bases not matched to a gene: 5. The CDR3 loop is CAINQGVYTGELFF. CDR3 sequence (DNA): TGTGCCATCAATCAGGGGGTGTACACCGGGGAGCTGTTTTTT.

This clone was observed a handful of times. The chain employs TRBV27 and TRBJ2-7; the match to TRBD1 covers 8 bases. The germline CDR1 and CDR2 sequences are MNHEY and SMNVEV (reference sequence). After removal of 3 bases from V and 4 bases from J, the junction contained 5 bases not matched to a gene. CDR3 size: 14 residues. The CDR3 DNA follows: TGTGCCAGCAGTTTGTCAGGGGGCGTATACGAGCAGTACTTC. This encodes CASSLSGGVYEQYF.

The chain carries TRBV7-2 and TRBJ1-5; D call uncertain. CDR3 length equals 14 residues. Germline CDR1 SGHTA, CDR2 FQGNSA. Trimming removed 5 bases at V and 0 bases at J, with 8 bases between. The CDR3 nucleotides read TGTGCCAGCAGCCCATACTATAGCAATCAGCCCCAGCATTTT. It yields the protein CASSPYYSNQPQHF.

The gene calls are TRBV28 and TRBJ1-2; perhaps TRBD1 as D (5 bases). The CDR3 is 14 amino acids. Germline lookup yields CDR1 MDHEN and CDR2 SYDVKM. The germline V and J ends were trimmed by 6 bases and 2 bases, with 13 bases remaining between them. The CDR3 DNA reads TGTGCCAGCAGCCCTACCAAGGGGAACTATGGCTACACCTTC. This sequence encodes CASSPTKGNYGYTF.

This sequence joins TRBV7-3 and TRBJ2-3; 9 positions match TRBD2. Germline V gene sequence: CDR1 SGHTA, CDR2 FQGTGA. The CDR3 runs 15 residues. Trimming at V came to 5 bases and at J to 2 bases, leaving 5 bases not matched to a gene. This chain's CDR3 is CASSAGTSPTDTQYF. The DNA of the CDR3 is TGTGCCAGCAGCGCCGGGACTAGCCCCACAGATACGCAGTATTTT.

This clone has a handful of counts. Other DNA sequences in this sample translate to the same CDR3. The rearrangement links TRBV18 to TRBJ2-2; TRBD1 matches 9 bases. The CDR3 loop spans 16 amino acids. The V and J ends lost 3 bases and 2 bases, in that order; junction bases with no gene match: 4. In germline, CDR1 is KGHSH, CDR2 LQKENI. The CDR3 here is CASSPPTGGNTGELFF. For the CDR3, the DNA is TGTGCCAGCTCACCCCCGACAGGGGGAAACACCGGGGAGCTGTTTTTT.

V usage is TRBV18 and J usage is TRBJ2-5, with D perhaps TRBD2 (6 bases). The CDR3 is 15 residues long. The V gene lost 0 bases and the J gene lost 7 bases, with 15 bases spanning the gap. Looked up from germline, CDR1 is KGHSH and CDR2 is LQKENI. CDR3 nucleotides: TGTGCCAGCTCACCACCGGCCACCGGGGGTGGGACCCAGTACTTC. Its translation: CASSPPATGGGTQYF.